This is a list of T cell receptor beta chains from one sample in a study of human T cells and chemical hapten exposure. TCRdb redid the calling of the RACE reads with MiXCR, one entry per CDR3 protein. The repertoire holds 150,000 to 200,000 distinct CDR3 sequences, with around 15% as singletons. This sample comprised whole blood, obtained in connection with sensitization to the hapten diphenylcyclopropenone (DPC). These receptors came from a woman younger than 45 with alopecia areata. Some clones in this sample may be carry-over from other donors' samples. Both conserved end residues are part of each CDR3. D genes are given only for firm matches. A clone size is listed for some rows: how often the clone was seen (once, few, many), or a class if it is expanded.

abundance: many
j_gene: TRBJ1-4
d_gene: -
v_gene: TRBV2
len: 15
CDR3aa: CASSEAKAHNEKLFF
CDR3nt: TGTGCCAGCAGTGAAGCCAAGGCCCATAATGAAAAACTGTTTTTT

abundance: few
j_gene: TRBJ1-2
d_gene: -
v_gene: TRBV7-9
len: 17
CDR3aa: CASSSPMTDPSNYGYTF
CDR3nt: TGTGCCAGCAGCTCCCCCATGACAGACCCTTCTAACTATGGCTACACCTTC

abundance: few
j_gene: TRBJ2-3
d_gene: -
v_gene: TRBV29-1
len: 11
CDR3aa: CSVGTADTQYF
CDR3nt: TGCAGCGTTGGGACAGCGGATACGCAGTATTTT

abundance: many
j_gene: TRBJ2-2
d_gene: TRBD2
v_gene: TRBV4-2
len: 17
CDR3aa: CASSQEIWRGDTGELFF
CDR3nt: TGTGCCAGCAGCCAAGAAATTTGGCGGGGGGACACCGGGGAGCTGTTTTTT

abundance: few
j_gene: TRBJ2-3
d_gene: TRBD2
v_gene: TRBV10-3
len: 16
CDR3aa: CAITKRASGGTDTQYF
CDR3nt: TGTGCCATCACTAAACGGGCTAGCGGGGGCACAGATACGCAGTATTTT

abundance: -
j_gene: TRBJ2-1
d_gene: TRBD1
v_gene: TRBV29-1
len: 14
CDR3aa: CSVGDRGWYNEQFF
CDR3nt: TGCAGCGTTGGGGACAGGGGCTGGTACAATGAGCAGTTCTTC

abundance: -
j_gene: TRBJ2-7
d_gene: -
v_gene: TRBV14
len: 13
CDR3aa: CASSQGATYEQYF
CDR3nt: TGTGCCAGCAGCCAGGGGGCCACCTACGAGCAGTACTTC

abundance: -
j_gene: TRBJ1-1
d_gene: TRBD1
v_gene: TRBV6-5
len: 12
CDR3aa: CASKQGSSEAFF
CDR3nt: TGTGCCAGCAAACAGGGGAGCTCTGAAGCTTTCTTT

abundance: -
j_gene: TRBJ1-1
d_gene: TRBD1
v_gene: TRBV7-2
len: 12
CDR3aa: CASSQTTGRAFF
CDR3nt: TGTGCCAGCAGCCAAACGACAGGGCGAGCTTTCTTT

abundance: many
j_gene: TRBJ2-7
d_gene: -
v_gene: TRBV28
len: 15
CDR3aa: CASSRPRAGAYEQYF
CDR3nt: TGTGCCAGCAGCCGGCCCCGGGCGGGGGCGTACGAGCAGTACTTC